This T cell receptor beta chain derives from a study of shared T cell receptors in the human thymus (dated by TCRdb to the early 2020s). Background for the entire study: The study examined how self-reactive, shared T-cell receptor alpha chains are generated in the human thymus.

The library was generated by the immunoSEQ multiplex PCR assay. As stored in TCRdb, this immuneACCESS dataset retains in-frame rearrangements with V and J assigned. A fraction of the clones does not appear; measured against another copy, unresolved V genes explain less than half of the discrepancy, and the remainder lacks a known reason. For this sample there are 630,000 or so clones; around 87% appear just once. The ten largest account for approximately 0.0097% of the sample. A remark on this clone: Its antigen has not been determined. No base quality information exists; no much larger clone differs at one position.

The germline V gene provides CDR1 SGHRS and CDR2 YFSETQ. Measured from the cysteine to the phenylalanine, the CDR3 is 14 residues long. Only CDR3 DNA remains: 42 bases, in frame from the first base. V lost 6 bases and J lost 0 bases; the stretch between them is 11 bases long. This sample also belongs to another study, concerning human thymus T cells. The second publication reports: In Finland, the donors were immunologically healthy infants who were having open corrective cardiac surgery for congenital heart defects. Thymus tissue was collected as surgical resects that were removed during corrective cardiac surgery. Usage of V and J gene segments appeared to be biased in both the thymic and the peripheral blood repertoires. The related research reported highly overlapping thymic TCR repertoires among unrelated individuals. TCR alpha and beta repertoires from under 10 infant thymus samples and four related peripheral blood samples were characterized in the study. Donor ages ranging from about 7 to 244 days were recorded, and six or seven male and two female infants were included in the cohort. After being mechanically released from the tissue, thymocytes were kept at -70 degrees C in pellets of about 8.5-32 million cells. A QIAsymphony instrument was used to extract genomic DNA from the frozen cell pellets. Using the immunoSEQ multiplex PCR assay, the TCRB and TCRAD loci were amplified from a standardized quantity of quality-controlled genomic DNA. The amplicons spanned the V(D)J region and were long enough to cover the CDR3 and allow V and J genes to be identified. Amplicon sequencing was performed on an Illumina platform through the commercial immunoSEQ service. Primer bias and sequencing errors were corrected as previously described, and TCRAD and TCRB were defined on the basis of the IMGT database. Repertoires were analysed with immunoSEQ Analyzer 3.0 and VDJTools, covering basic statistics, V/J segment usage, diversity estimates, rarefaction and pairwise overlap. Diversity was estimated using the Chao1, ChaoE, Efron-Thisted, Shannon and inverse Simpson indices, and was also estimated on datasets down-sampled to the size of the smallest sample. Repertoire overlap was determined by strict matching of CDR3 nucleotide sequence, V gene and J gene, and Jaccard-based multidimensional scaling clustering was applied. On average, thymus samples yielded roughly 800,000 unique TCRB clonotypes, whereas blood samples yielded some 92,000.

Recombination connected TRBV5-1 to TRBJ2-3; the D gene is unclear. This TCR was sampled from a boy younger than two with a congenital heart defect. Donor details come from another sample of the same person, matched by shared clones. The specimen sequenced was thymocytes. The CDR3 protein sequence reads: CASTSVASTDTQYF. The sequence in DNA is TGCGCCAGCACGTCTGTAGCTAGCACAGATACGCAGTATTTT.